Sequencing of this T cell receptor beta chain was carried out in a study of metastatic and nonmetastatic thyroid tumors. Whole-study context: Repertoires were compared across blood and tumor or nodule tissue from malignant and benign thyroid patients.

Germline CDR1 is DFQATT and CDR2 is SNEGSKA (reference sequence). There are 13 residues in the CDR3. The germline V and J ends were trimmed by 0 bases and 8 bases, with 14 bases remaining between them. None of the patients had undergone any treatment ahead of thyroid surgery. TCRdb re-called clones via MiXCR from the PCR reads. The sample gives under 55,000 clones, approximately 15% of which show up once; around 3% is in the top ten. This clone has only a few counts. The sample consisted of blood. This chain joins TRBV20-1 and TRBJ2-7, with D possibly being TRBD2 (6 bases). The clonotype comes from a female donor with papillary thyroid cancer or a benign thyroid nodule (not recorded which). Some clones in this sample may be carry-over from other donors' samples. The CDR3 region has the DNA TGCAGTGCTAGAGATCCAATTCGGGGGAAGCAGTACTTC. It is translated as CSARDPIRGKQYF.